Below are 17 T cell receptor beta chains sequenced from a single sample in a study of Tregs in tolerant kidney transplant recipients. Related graft donors supplied nonmyeloablative bone marrow transplants, and mixed chimerism was transient. Here immunoSEQ multiplex PCR was the method, and the copy in TCRdb shows in-frame clones only, minus some. The sample has tens of thousands of clones; the top ten hold about 1.9%. Sequencing used CD4+ T cells from blood (PBMCs), obtained 24 months after the transplant. These receptor sequences come from a human patient who received a combined kidney and bone marrow transplant. Some T cells may originate from the graft donor.

For this clone: The observed sequence ends 3 residues before the CDR3 terminus, with the missing tail filled in from the germline J gene. The J gene is TRBJ1-1, the V gene TRBV9; D gene ambiguous. The CDR3 has 16 residues. Germline assignment: CDR1 SGDLS and CDR2 YYNGEE. Trimming cost V 3 bases and J 4 bases, with 19 bases left between them. The CDR3 protein is CASSANGAGVGTEAFF. Incomplete CDR3 DNA: TGTGCCAGCAGCGCCAACGGTGCGGGTGTGGGCACTGAA.

On this clone: The CDR3 end falls 3 residues outside the read, so it is completed with the germline J gene. This chain links TRBV7-3 with TRBJ2-7; 10 positions agree with TRBD2. The CDR3 is 15 residues long. The germline CDR1 and CDR2 sequences are SGHTA and FQGTGA. The V and J ends lost 5 bases and 2 bases, in that order; junction bases with no gene match: 6. The CDR3 loop is CASSAVAGGPYEQYF. CDR3 bases read: TGTGCCAGCAGCGCCGTAGCGGGAGGCCCCTACGAG.

Concerning this clone: The read falls 3 residues short of the CDR3 end, and the missing part is taken from the germline J gene. The gene calls are TRBV18 and TRBJ2-7, with D possibly TRBD1 on 6 matching bases. The CDR3 length is 13 residues. Germline assignment: CDR1 KGHSH and CDR2 LQKENI. The V end lost 4 bases, the J end lost 3 bases, and 10 bases lay between the germline ends. Incomplete CDR3 DNA: TGTGCCAGCTCACAGGGGGTGGGCTACGAG. It specifies CASSQGVGYE. The CDR3 in its entirety is CASSQGVGYEQYF. The full variable domain, in which reference TRBV18 and TRBJ2-7 provide the parts outside the CDR3, is NAGVMQNPRHLVRRRGQEARLRCSPMKGHSHVYWYRQLPEEGLKFMVYLQKENIIDESGMPKERFSAEFPKEGPSILRIQQVVRGDSAAYFCASSQGVGYEQYFGPGTRLTVT.

As for this clone: The read is 3 residues too short to cover the CDR3 end, so that end is filled in from the germline J gene. The gene calls are TRBV18 and TRBJ1-2; 7 bases agree with TRBD1. Germline V CDR1 and CDR2: KGHSH, LQKENI. This CDR3 has 16 residues. Incomplete CDR3 DNA: TGTGCCAGCTCACCCCCCTCCACGACAGGGAGAGGTAAC. Amino acid sequence: CASSPPSTTGRGN. The entire CDR3 reads CASSPPSTTGRGNYTF.

On this clone: The CDR3 extends 3 residues past the end of the read, so its final part is completed from the germline J gene. The chain is built from TRBV10-3 and TRBJ2-7, with 11 positions matching TRBD1. Germline V gene lookup returns CDR1 ENHRY and CDR2 SYGVKD. CDR3 length: 14 amino acids. Trimming removed 6 bases from V and 4 bases from J; junction bases left unmatched: 5. The CDR3 is CAISAGQGAYEQYF. The CDR3 DNA, read in part, is TGTGCCATCAGCGCTGGACAGGGGGCGTACGAG.

In the case of this clone: The read gets to within 3 residues of the CDR3 end, and the germline J gene fills in the rest. This chain uses TRBV20-1 with TRBJ2-7; 11 bases map to TRBD2. The CDR3 sequence is 13 residues long. V dropped 7 bases and J dropped 3; count of bases not matched to a gene: 5. CDR1 DFQATT and CDR2 SNEGSKA come from the germline V gene (reference sequence). Here the CDR3 reads CSVSGTSGYEQYF. CDR3 bases read: TGCAGTGTCTCCGGGACTAGCGGCTACGAG.

As to this clone: The sequence runs out 3 residues before the end of the CDR3; the remainder is reconstructed from the germline J gene. V usage is TRBV5-1 and J usage is TRBJ2-3; TRBD2 agrees at 14 bases. The V segment lost 4 bases and the J segment 3 bases; nucleotides outside the gene matches: 10. Germline lookup yields CDR1 SGHRS and CDR2 YFSETQ. This CDR3 is 18 amino acids long. The sequenced CDR3 bases are TGCGCCAGCAGCCTGGAATCCTGGACTAGCGGGAGGACAGATACG. As protein: CASSLESWTSGRTDT. In full, the CDR3 is CASSLESWTSGRTDTQYF.

To note about this clone: Sequencing ends 3 residues short of the CDR3 end; the germline J gene provides the rest. V usage is TRBV11-2 and J usage is TRBJ2-7; possible D gene TRBD1, 6 bases. Germline loops: CDR1 SGHAT, CDR2 FQNNGV. This CDR3 is built from 15 residues. V lost 2 bases to trimming and J lost 0 bases, with 11 bases between them. CDR3 bases read: TGTGCCAGCAGCTTATGGGACACGTTCTCCTACGAG. It yields the protein CASSLWDTFSYE. In full, the CDR3 reads CASSLWDTFSYEQYF.

CDR3 DNA, as far as it was read: TGCGCCAGCAGAAATAGCGGGAGTCTCTACGAG. It codes for CASRNSGSLYE. In full, the CDR3 is CASRNSGSLYEQYF. The J gene is TRBJ2-7, the V gene TRBV10-2, with TRBD2 matching 9 bases. The CDR3 extends 3 residues past the end of the read, so its final part is completed from the germline J gene. The CDR3 contains 14 residues. CDR1 and CDR2 from the germline V gene are WSHSY and SAAADI. V shed 6 bases and J 3 bases; nucleotides not matched to a gene: 6.

Of note for this clone: The observed sequence ends 3 residues before the CDR3 terminus, with the missing tail filled in from the germline J gene. This sequence joins TRBV20-1 and TRBJ1-4, with D possibly matching TRBD1 (5 bases). Germline CDR1 reads DFQATT; CDR2 reads SNEGSKA (reference sequence). The ends were cut back, 6 bases at V and 8 bases at J, with 16 bases in the middle. CDR3 length: 13 amino acids. The CDR3 protein is CSAAATTVEKLFF. The part of the CDR3 DNA that was read is TGCAGTGCCGCGGCGACGACAGTGGAAAAA.

The CDR3: CASSRTDEYNSPLHF. The CDR3 bases that were read are TGTGCCAGCAGCCGGACAGATGAGTATAATTCACCC. This chain joins TRBV7-2 and TRBJ1-6, with D possibly being TRBD1 (6 bases). The read ends 3 residues early relative to the CDR3; the germline J gene fills the gap. Deletions cut 5 bases from V and 4 bases from J, with 12 bases between. CDR1 and CDR2 (germline): SGHTA, FQGNSA. This CDR3 has 15 residues.

Concerning this clone itself: The CDR3 end falls 3 residues outside the read, so it is completed with the germline J gene. The genes are TRBV5-1 and TRBJ2-3; D is unresolved. Germline CDR1 and CDR2: SGHRS and YFSETQ. There are 15 residues in the CDR3. CDR3 region: CASSSLPGVNYAQYF. The sequenced part of the CDR3 DNA is TGCGCCAGCAGCTCCCTTCCTGGAGTGAACTACGCG.

On this clone: Read data end 3 residues before the CDR3 end; the end is taken from the germline J gene. The chain carries TRBV4-2 and TRBJ1-5, with D maybe TRBD1 (5 bases). V was cut by 4 bases and J by 3 bases, with 13 bases left in between. Germline values: CDR1 LGHNA, CDR2 YNFKEQ. This CDR3 is built from 15 residues. The CDR3 bases that were read are TGTGCCAGCAGCCGAGGGGTAAGCTCCAATCAGCCC. Translated: CASSRGVSSNQP. In full, the CDR3 reads CASSRGVSSNQPQHF.

Note on this clone: The read stops 3 residues short of the end of the CDR3; the missing end is completed from the germline J gene. The chain links TRBV20-1 to TRBJ1-4; 7 bases agree with TRBD1. The germline CDR1 and CDR2 sequences are DFQATT and SNEGSKA (reference sequence). V lost 6 bases, J lost 5 bases, and 6 bases stayed unmatched. The CDR3 is 13 residues long. This chain's CDR3 is CSAKDRRNEKLFF. The DNA read from the CDR3 is TGCAGTGCCAAGGACAGGAGAAATGAAAAA.

On this clone: The read halts 3 residues ahead of the CDR3 end, with the missing end drawn from the germline J gene. The chain is built from TRBV28 and TRBJ1-2; tentatively, D is TRBD1 (5 bases). Per the germline V gene, CDR1 is MDHEN and CDR2 is SYDVKM. Trimming cost V 3 bases and J 6 bases, with 11 bases left between them. The CDR3 covers 13 residues. CDR3 loop: CASSFRGGHGYTF. The part of the CDR3 DNA that was read is TGTGCCAGCAGTTTCCGCGGGGGTCATGGC.

As concerns this clone: Read data end 3 residues before the CDR3 end; the end is taken from the germline J gene. The V call is TRBV5-1, the J call TRBJ2-5; maybe TRBD1 (5 bases). V was pared by 3 bases and J by 2 bases, with 11 bases between. The germline V gene has CDR1 SGHRS and CDR2 YFSETQ. The CDR3 is 14 residues long. This CDR3 reads CASSSTGSQETQYF. Partial CDR3 DNA: TGCGCCAGCAGCTCTACAGGATCACAAGAGACC.

Worth noting for this clone: Read data end 3 residues before the CDR3 end; the end is taken from the germline J gene. The gene calls are TRBV18 and TRBJ1-2; perhaps TRBD1 as D (6 bases). There are 14 residues in the CDR3. The V end lost 0 bases, the J end lost 3 bases, and 8 bases lay between the germline ends. CDR1 is KGHSH and CDR2 is LQKENI in the germline V gene. CDR3 residues: CASSPPRGDYGYTF. CDR3 DNA (partial): TGTGCCAGCTCACCACCCAGGGGTGACTATGGC.